The 32 T cell receptor beta chains presented below share a single source sample, sequenced in a study of molecular identifiers for immune sequencing clone quantification. MiXCR, applied by TCRdb to the PCR reads, yields one record per CDR3 protein. The sample contains 490,000 or so distinct CDR3 sequences, about a quarter of which appear only once. Material for sequencing was naive CD8+ T cells from blood, with Jurkat cell RNA spiked in. Subset noted: FACS-sorted CD8+CD4-CCR7+CD45RA+ naive T cells. The receptors were gathered from a human donor in good health. Some libraries in this study had Jurkat cell RNA spiked in.

The rearrangement links TRBV12-3 or TRBV12-4 to TRBJ1-1; possibly TRBD1 for D (6 bases). Deletions cut 4 bases from V and 3 bases from J, with 12 bases between. The CDR3 loop spans 14 amino acids. CDR3 sequence: CASSWAPGDTEAFF. The CDR3 nucleotides read TGTGCCAGCAGTTGGGCACCAGGGGACACTGAAGCTTTCTTT.

This chain joins TRBV6-5 and TRBJ1-5; TRBD1 is a possible D gene (5 bases). Germline V lookup: CDR1 MNHEY, CDR2 SVGAGI. V was cut by 5 bases and J by 0 bases, with 11 bases left in between. The CDR3 length is 15 residues. The CDR3, as DNA: TGTGCCAGCAGTCCGGACACCTATAGCAATCAGCCCCAGCATTTT. It yields the protein CASSPDTYSNQPQHF.

The V call is TRBV9, the J call TRBJ1-1; D may be TRBD1 (5 bases). V dropped 6 bases and J dropped 7 bases, with 16 bases sitting between them. The CDR3 length is 13 residues. CDR1 is SGDLS, CDR2 YYNGEE, per germline. The CDR3 nucleotides read TGTGCCAGCACCCCGGGGGATTTCAATGAAGCTTTCTTT. Its translation: CASTPGDFNEAFF.

This clonotype was seen a few times. This chain links TRBV12-5 with TRBJ1-2, with a weak D call TRBD1 (6 bases). Germline CDR1 and CDR2: LGHNT and FRNRAP. V shed 1 base and J shed 4 bases, with 19 bases lying between them. This CDR3 comprises 17 residues. DNA for the CDR3: TGTGCTAGTGGTTTGGAAACTGCCCCCACAGGGATCTATGGCTACACCTTC. Protein sequence: CASGLETAPTGIYGYTF.

The genes are TRBV12-3 or TRBV12-4 and TRBJ2-3, with D perhaps TRBD2 (7 bases). This CDR3 has 15 residues. The germline V and J ends were trimmed by 5 bases and 0 bases, with 12 bases remaining between them. CDR3 residues: CASSTGGPSTDTQYF. The CDR3 DNA follows: TGTGCCAGCAGTACCGGGGGGCCTAGCACAGATACGCAGTATTTT.

The chain carries TRBV12-3 or TRBV12-4 and TRBJ2-7; 9 bases match TRBD1. This CDR3 comprises 13 residues. Unmatched junction bases numbered 5, after V lost 8 bases and J lost 3 bases. CDR3 amino acids: CASGRQGDYEQYF. CDR3 coding DNA: TGTGCCAGCGGGAGACAGGGGGACTACGAGCAGTACTTC.

The chain is built from TRBV20-1 and TRBJ2-2, with D perhaps TRBD1 (5 bases). Germline CDR1 DFQATT, CDR2 SNEGSKA (reference sequence). The CDR3 loop spans 16 amino acids. The V gene lost 0 bases and the J gene lost 4 bases, with 15 bases spanning the gap. The CDR3 coding sequence is TGCAGTGCTAGAGATAGGGGATACTCGGGCACCGGGGAGCTGTTTTTT. Translation: CSARDRGYSGTGELFF.

This clonotype has a handful of counts. The chain uses TRBV7-9 and TRBJ2-1; 7 positions agree with TRBD2. Unmatched junction bases numbered 15, after V lost 5 bases and J lost 8 bases. CDR3 size: 16 residues. Germline CDR1 SEHNR, CDR2 FQNEAQ (reference sequence). Here the CDR3 DNA reads TGTGCCAGCAGCCGGTCCCGAATCGGGGGGTTCGATGAGCAGTTCTTC. It codes for CASSRSRIGGFDEQFF.

A few counts support this clonotype. V is TRBV12-3 or TRBV12-4 and J is TRBJ2-7; perhaps TRBD2 as D (6 bases). V lost 5 bases, J lost 2 bases, and 13 bases lay in between. CDR3 length: 14 amino acids. The chain's CDR3 is CASSPTGTPYEQYF. In DNA, the CDR3 is TGTGCCAGCAGTCCGACCGGGACTCCCTACGAGCAGTACTTC.

This clonotype occurred once. The chain has TRBV19 and TRBJ2-5; unclear D gene. The CDR3 sequence is 16 residues long. CDR1 is LNHDA, CDR2 SQIVND, per germline (reference sequence). V was trimmed by 1 base and J by 1 base, leaving 13 bases between them. The DNA for the CDR3 is TGTGCCAGTAGTATAGGAGTACGCGTGAGCCAAGAGACCCAGTACTTC. Amino acids: CASSIGVRVSQETQYF.

The chain carries TRBV20-1 and TRBJ2-7; D remains ambiguous. This CDR3 comprises 15 residues. The germline V gene encodes CDR1 DFQATT and CDR2 SNEGSKA (reference sequence). Trimming stripped 0 bases from V and 7 bases from J, with 19 bases between. The CDR3 DNA reads TGCAGTGCTAGAGATCTGGCTAGTGACTTGAGGGAGCAGTACTTC. Translated, it gives CSARDLASDLREQYF.

The rearrangement uses TRBV4-3 and TRBJ2-1; D ambiguous. Per germline, CDR1 LGHNA and CDR2 YSLEER. The germline V and J ends were trimmed by 0 bases and 11 bases, with 11 bases remaining between them. The CDR3 totals 13 residues. The CDR3 DNA sequence: TGCGCCAGCAGCCAAGATTGGGTGCGACAGCAGTTCTTC. Translating it yields CASSQDWVRQQFF.

The chain carries TRBV5-6 and TRBJ2-3; 14 bases fit TRBD2. The CDR3 has 18 residues. Germline assignment: CDR1 SGHDT and CDR2 YYEEEE. J gave up 0 bases and V 4 bases, and 7 bases lay outside the gene matches. CDR3 region: CASSPGTSGGVSTDTQYF. The CDR3 nucleotides read TGTGCCAGCAGCCCAGGGACTAGCGGGGGCGTCAGCACAGATACGCAGTATTTT.

The CDR3 region has the DNA TGCAGCGTGGGACAGCCTAACACCGGGGAGCTGTTTTTT. Translation: CSVGQPNTGELFF. The chain recombines TRBV29-1 with TRBJ2-2; 7 positions agree with TRBD1. The CDR3 length is 13 residues. Germline loops: CDR1 SQVTM, CDR2 ANQGSEA. V trimming: 6 bases; J trimming: 2 bases; junction bases outside the gene matches: 3.

V is TRBV4-1 and J is TRBJ1-2; the D gene is possibly TRBD1 (6 bases). This CDR3 spans 16 amino acids. The V end lost 0 bases, the J end lost 7 bases, and 18 bases lay between the germline ends. Germline-derived CDR1 and CDR2 are MGHRA and YSYEKL. CDR3 nucleotides: TGCGCCAGCAGCCAAGAGGGAGGCCGGGGGCTTGTTGGCTACACCTTC. Its translation: CASSQEGGRGLVGYTF.

The chain couples TRBV7-9 to TRBJ2-7; 7 bases fit TRBD1. The CDR3 covers 14 residues. The trim removed 5 bases at V and 4 bases at J, leaving 8 bases unmatched. The V gene's germline CDR1 is SEHNR and CDR2 FQNEAQ (reference sequence). For the CDR3, the DNA is TGTGCCAGCAGCCGATCGCAGGGGGTTTACGAGCAGTACTTC. Residues: CASSRSQGVYEQYF. Complete variable domain (other parts from reference TRBV7-9 and TRBJ2-7): DTGVSQNPRHKITKRGQNVTFRCDPISEHNRLYWYRQTLGQGPEFLTYFQNEAQLEKSRLLSDRFSAERPKGSFSTLEIQRTEQGDSAMYLCASSRSQGVYEQYFGPGTRLTVT.

Of note for this clonotype: The junction departs from the called germline gene at one end, perhaps through a read error. This chain joins TRBV13 and TRBJ2-1; TRBD2 aligns across 9 bases. The V gene's germline CDR1 is PRHDT and CDR2 FYEKMQ (reference sequence). This CDR3 has 16 amino acids. CDR3 residues: CASSSGLAHSYNVQFF. For the CDR3, the DNA is TGTGCCAGCAGCTCCGGACTAGCGCACTCCTACAATGTGCAGTTCTTC.

The V and J genes are TRBV7-9 and TRBJ2-2; D remains unclear. This CDR3 contains 14 residues. CDR1 is SEHNR, CDR2 FQNEAQ, per germline (reference sequence). Trimming removed 5 bases from V and 8 bases from J, with 15 bases in between. The CDR3 loop reads CASSIPGSLGELFF. The CDR3 DNA is TGTGCCAGCAGCATCCCGGGTTCTCTGGGGGAGCTGTTTTTT.

The gene calls are TRBV27 and TRBJ2-3; 9 bases agree with TRBD2. The CDR3 extends over 16 amino acids. Per the germline V gene, CDR1 is MNHEY and CDR2 is SMNVEV (reference sequence). The V gene end was trimmed by 1 base and the J gene end by 1 base; junction bases not matched to a gene: 3. CDR3 bases: TGTGCCAGCAGTTTATTGCGGACTAGCGGCACAGATACGCAGTATTTT. Its protein product is CASSLLRTSGTDTQYF.

This clonotype was found many times. The chain joins TRBV7-2 to TRBJ2-7; TRBD2 matches 10 bases. Germline loops: CDR1 SGHTA, CDR2 FQGNSA. The J segment lost 5 bases and the V segment lost 5 bases, leaving 6 bases of the junction unmatched. CDR3 size: 14 residues. For the CDR3, the DNA is TGTGCCAGCAGCCCGGCTAGCGGGAGCGACGAGCAGTACTTC. It encodes CASSPASGSDEQYF.

CDR3 in amino acids: CSARSASGRAYEQYF. The CDR3 DNA reads TGCAGTGCTAGGTCGGCTAGCGGGAGGGCCTACGAGCAGTACTTC. The J gene is TRBJ2-7, the V gene TRBV20-1, with 12 bases identical to TRBD2. With 3 bases clipped from V and 2 bases from J, the junction kept 5 bases outside the gene matches. Germline loops: CDR1 DFQATT, CDR2 SNEGSKA (reference sequence). The CDR3 contains 15 residues.

The rearrangement links TRBV6-5 to TRBJ2-1, with TRBD2 matching 9 bases. The CDR3 sequence is 16 residues long. Germline V gene data show CDR1 as MNHEY and CDR2 as SVGAGI. After removal of 6 bases from V and 6 bases from J, the junction contained 12 bases not matched to a gene. The DNA of the CDR3 is TGTGCCAGCAGAGCCCCACAACTAGCGGGCCTCAATGAGCAGTTCTTC. Translated: CASRAPQLAGLNEQFF.

This chain connects TRBV14 to TRBJ1-5, with D unresolved. This CDR3 is built from 15 residues. CDR1 SGHDN and CDR2 FVKESK come from the germline V gene. Trimming pared 1 base from V and 1 base from J, leaving 8 bases between. CDR3 region: CASSQGGVSNQPQHF. CDR3 in DNA: TGTGCCAGCAGCCAAGGGGGTGTAAGCAATCAGCCCCAGCATTTT.

V and J are TRBV3-1 and TRBJ2-6, with 7 bases aligning to TRBD2. CDR1 is LGHDT and CDR2 is YNNKEL in the germline V gene (reference sequence). CDR3 length: 19 amino acids. With 0 bases clipped from V and 3 bases from J, the junction kept 11 bases outside the gene matches. The CDR3 sequence is CASSQEVGGSVRGANVLTF. The CDR3 nucleotides read TGTGCCAGCAGCCAAGAGGTTGGCGGGAGCGTTCGTGGGGCCAACGTCCTGACTTTC.

The V call is TRBV19, the J call TRBJ1-3; D is ambiguous. The CDR3 length is 14 residues. V lost 4 bases and J 4 bases, leaving 11 bases between the germline ends. Germline lookup yields CDR1 LNHDA and CDR2 SQIVND (reference sequence). The CDR3 loop is CASSTDGLGNTIYF. For the CDR3, the DNA is TGTGCCAGTAGTACGGACGGTTTAGGAAACACCATATATTTT. Full variable domain (outside the CDR3, taken from reference TRBV19 and TRBJ1-3): DGGITQSPKYLFRKEGQNVTLSCEQNLNHDAMYWYRQDPGQGLRLIYYSQIVNDFQKGDIAEGYSVSREKKESFPLTVTSAQKNPTAFYLCASSTDGLGNTIYFGEGSWLTVV.

J is TRBJ2-1 and V is TRBV7-6; D is possibly TRBD2 (5 bases). V lost 6 bases, J lost 5 bases, and 17 bases lay in between. Germline CDR1 reads SGHVS; CDR2 reads FNYEAQ. The CDR3 is 15 residues long. The CDR3 DNA is TGTGCCAGCAGTCACGAAGGGAGAATGGACAATGAGCAGTTCTTC. Its protein is CASSHEGRMDNEQFF.

This clonotype turned up a few times. The chain has TRBV7-9 and TRBJ2-7; 7 nucleotides agree with TRBD2. Losses at the gene ends were 1 base for V and 7 bases for J; bases not matched to a gene: 7. The CDR3 runs 14 residues. CDR1 is SEHNR and CDR2 is FQNEAQ in the germline V gene (reference sequence). The CDR3 DNA follows: TGTGCCAGCAGCTTAGAGCCTAGCGGAGGAGAGCAGTACTTC. Translating it yields CASSLEPSGGEQYF. Based on the CDR3 plus reference TRBV7-9 and TRBJ2-7, the full variable domain is DTGVSQNPRHKITKRGQNVTFRCDPISEHNRLYWYRQTLGQGPEFLTYFQNEAQLEKSRLLSDRFSAERPKGSFSTLEIQRTEQGDSAMYLCASSLEPSGGEQYFGPGTRLTVT.

The chain combines TRBV28 with TRBJ2-7; 11 bases are shared with TRBD2. CDR3 length: 15 amino acids. From germline, CDR1 is MDHEN and CDR2 SYDVKM. V was clipped by 5 bases and J by 6 bases; unmatched bases: 9. In DNA form, the CDR3 reads TGTGCCAGCAGTCTACGTAGCGGGAGGGCGGCCGAGCAGTACTTC. It codes for CASSLRSGRAAEQYF.

This clonotype was picked up many times. The gene calls are TRBV20-1 and TRBJ2-3, with TRBD2 matching 10 bases. This CDR3 has 16 residues. Looked up from germline, CDR1 is DFQATT and CDR2 is SNEGSKA (reference sequence). The ends lost 1 base at V and 4 bases at J; junction bases unmatched: 8. The CDR3 nucleotides read TGCAGTGCTAGAGGGAGCGGGGGGGCCCCCGCAGATACGCAGTATTTT. Protein: CSARGSGGAPADTQYF.

This clonotype was recorded a few times. This chain links TRBV6-2 or TRBV6-3 with TRBJ1-2; weak D call: TRBD1 (6 bases). The CDR3 is 14 amino acids. The V gene's germline CDR1 is MNHEY and CDR2 SVGEGT. V was shortened by 2 bases and J by 6 bases, with 13 bases between the two germline ends. The CDR3 DNA follows: TGTGCCAGCAGTTACCTCGACAGGTCTCATGGCTACACCTTC. As protein: CASSYLDRSHGYTF.

This clonotype was picked up a small number of times. This chain uses TRBV6-2 or TRBV6-3 with TRBJ2-7, with D tentatively TRBD2 (6 bases). The V end lost 2 bases, the J end lost 2 bases, and 13 bases lay between the germline ends. The CDR3 runs 15 residues. Germline-derived CDR1 and CDR2 are MNHEY and SVGEGT. The CDR3 loop reads CASSYRAGRPYEQYF. The CDR3 region has the DNA TGTGCCAGCAGTTACCGGGCAGGGAGGCCCTACGAGCAGTACTTC.

The rearrangement joins TRBV4-3 to TRBJ1-1, with D possibly being TRBD1 (6 bases). Germline lookup yields CDR1 LGHNA and CDR2 YSLEER. The CDR3 sequence is 18 residues long. V was trimmed by 0 bases and J by 4 bases, leaving 21 bases between them. The DNA for the CDR3 is TGCGCCAGCAGCCAAGATCTTGTGGGGGGCGCGGGGTCCACTGAAGCTTTCTTT. It specifies CASSQDLVGGAGSTEAFF.